The clone carrying this T cell receptor beta chain was seen a handful of times. The data were obtained in a study of response to subunit inactivated influenza vaccine. Using its own MiXCR run on the RT-PCR reads, TCRdb lists one record per CDR3 protein. The sample holds approximately 530,000 distinct CDR3 sequences, more than 7% seen once. V gave up 5 bases and J gave up 11 bases; unmatched junction bases: 7. The CDR3 is made up of 13 amino acids. Germline V lookup: CDR1 MNHEY, CDR2 SMNVEV (reference sequence). The sequence was obtained from a man between 50 and 75 years old who received an inactivated influenza vaccine. The material sequenced was PBMCs from blood, taken around 25 months after vaccination. The chain is built from TRBV27 and TRBJ1-2; 11 bases match TRBD1. The CDR3 reads CASSEDRGLSYTF. DNA of the CDR3: TGTGCCAGCAGTGAGGACAGGGGGCTCTCTTACACCTTC.